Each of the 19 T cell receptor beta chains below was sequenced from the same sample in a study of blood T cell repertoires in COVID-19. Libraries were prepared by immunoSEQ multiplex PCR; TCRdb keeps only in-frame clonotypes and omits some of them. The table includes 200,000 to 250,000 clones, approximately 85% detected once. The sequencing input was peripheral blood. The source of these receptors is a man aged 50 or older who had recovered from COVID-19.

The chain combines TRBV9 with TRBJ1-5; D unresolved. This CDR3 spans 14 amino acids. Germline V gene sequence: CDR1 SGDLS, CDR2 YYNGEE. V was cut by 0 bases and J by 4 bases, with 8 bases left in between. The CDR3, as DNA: TGTGCCAGCAGCGTAGGGTACATAAATCAGCCCCAGCATTTT. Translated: CASSVGYINQPQHF.

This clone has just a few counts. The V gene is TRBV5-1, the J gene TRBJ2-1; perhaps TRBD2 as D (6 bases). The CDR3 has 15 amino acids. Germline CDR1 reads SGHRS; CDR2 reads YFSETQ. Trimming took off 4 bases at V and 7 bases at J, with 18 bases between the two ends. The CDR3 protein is CASSPYGTARNEQFF. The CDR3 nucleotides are TGCGCCAGCAGCCCATACGGGACTGCTAGGAATGAGCAGTTCTTC.

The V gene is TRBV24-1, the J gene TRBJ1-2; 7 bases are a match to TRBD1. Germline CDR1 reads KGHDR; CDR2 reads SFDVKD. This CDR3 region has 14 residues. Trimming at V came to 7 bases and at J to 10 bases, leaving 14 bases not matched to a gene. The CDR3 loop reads CATRSGRQGEDYTF. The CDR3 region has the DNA TGTGCCACCAGGTCAGGTCGGCAGGGGGAAGACTACACCTTC.

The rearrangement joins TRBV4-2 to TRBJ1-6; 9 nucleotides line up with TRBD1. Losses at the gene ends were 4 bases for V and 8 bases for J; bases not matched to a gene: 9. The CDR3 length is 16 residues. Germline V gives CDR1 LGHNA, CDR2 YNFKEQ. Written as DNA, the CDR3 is TGTGCCAGCAGCCGTATAGGGAGGACAGGGGATTCACCCCTCCACTTT. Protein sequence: CASSRIGRTGDSPLHF.

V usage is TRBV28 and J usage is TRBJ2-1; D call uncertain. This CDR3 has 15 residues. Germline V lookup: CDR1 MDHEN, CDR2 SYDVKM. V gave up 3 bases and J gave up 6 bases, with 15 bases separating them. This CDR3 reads CASSLLAQHPNEQFF. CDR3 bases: TGTGCCAGCAGTTTGTTGGCCCAACATCCCAATGAGCAGTTCTTC. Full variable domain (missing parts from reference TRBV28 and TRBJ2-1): DVKVTQSSRYLVKRTGEKVFLECVQDMDHENMFWYRQDPGLGLRLIYFSYDVKMKEKGDIPEGYSVSREKKERFSLILESASTNQTSMYLCASSLLAQHPNEQFFGPGTRLTVL.

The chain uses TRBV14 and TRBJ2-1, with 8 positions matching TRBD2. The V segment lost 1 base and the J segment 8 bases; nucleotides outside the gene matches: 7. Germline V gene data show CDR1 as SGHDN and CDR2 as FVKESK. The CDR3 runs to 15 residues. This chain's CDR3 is CASSQGGTRNDEQFF. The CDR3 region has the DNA TGTGCCAGCAGCCAAGGTGGGACTAGGAACGATGAGCAGTTCTTC.

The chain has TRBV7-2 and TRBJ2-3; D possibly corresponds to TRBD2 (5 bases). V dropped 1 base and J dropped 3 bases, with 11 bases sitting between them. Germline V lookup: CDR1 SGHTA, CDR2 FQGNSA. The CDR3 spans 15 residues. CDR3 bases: TGTGCCAGCAGCTTAGTTTTCGGGGTTACAGATACGCAGTATTTT. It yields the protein CASSLVFGVTDTQYF.

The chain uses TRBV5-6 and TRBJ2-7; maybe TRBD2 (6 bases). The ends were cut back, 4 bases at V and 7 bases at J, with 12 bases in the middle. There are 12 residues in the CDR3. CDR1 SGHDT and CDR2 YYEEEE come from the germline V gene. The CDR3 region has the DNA TGTGCCAGCAGCCCGGTCGGAGGGGAGCAGTACTTC. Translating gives CASSPVGGEQYF.

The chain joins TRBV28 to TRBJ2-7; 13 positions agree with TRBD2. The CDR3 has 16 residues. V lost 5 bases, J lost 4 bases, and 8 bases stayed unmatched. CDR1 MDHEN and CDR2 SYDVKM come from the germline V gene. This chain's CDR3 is CASSQPGLAGTYEQYF. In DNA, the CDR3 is TGTGCCAGCAGTCAACCGGGACTAGCGGGAACGTACGAGCAGTACTTC.

CDR3 in amino acids: CASSLSPPGGGQETQYF. Written as DNA, the CDR3 is TGTGCCAGCAGTTTGTCCCCCCCTGGCGGGGGCCAAGAGACCCAGTACTTC. The chain combines TRBV28 with TRBJ2-5, with TRBD2 identical over 7 bases. After removal of 3 bases from V and 1 base from J, the junction contained 11 bases not matched to a gene. Germline V gene lookup returns CDR1 MDHEN and CDR2 SYDVKM. The CDR3 length is 17 residues.

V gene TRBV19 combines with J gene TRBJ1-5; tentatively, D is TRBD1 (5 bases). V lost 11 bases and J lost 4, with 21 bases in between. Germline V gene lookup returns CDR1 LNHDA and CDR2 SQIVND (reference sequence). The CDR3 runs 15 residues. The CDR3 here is CASRRLTADNQPQHF. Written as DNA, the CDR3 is TGTGCCTCCCGACGATTGACAGCCGATAATCAGCCCCAGCATTTT. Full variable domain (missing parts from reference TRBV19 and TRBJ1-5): DGGITQSPKYLFRKEGQNVTLSCEQNLNHDAMYWYRQDPGQGLRLIYYSQIVNDFQKGDIAEGYSVSREKKESFPLTVTSAQKNPTAFYLCASRRLTADNQPQHFGDGTRLSIL.

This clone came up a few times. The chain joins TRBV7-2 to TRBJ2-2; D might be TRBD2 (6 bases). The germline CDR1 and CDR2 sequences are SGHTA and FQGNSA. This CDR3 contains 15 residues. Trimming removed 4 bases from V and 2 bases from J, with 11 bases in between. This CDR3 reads CASSSRGTNTGELFF. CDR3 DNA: TGTGCCAGCAGCTCCCGGGGGACCAACACCGGGGAGCTGTTTTTT. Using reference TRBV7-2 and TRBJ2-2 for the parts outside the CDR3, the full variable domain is GAGVSQSPSNKVTEKGKDVELRCDPISGHTALYWYRQSLGQGLEFLIYFQGNSAPDKSGLPSDRFSAERTGGSVSTLTIQRTQQEDSAVYLCASSSRGTNTGELFFGEGSRLTVL.

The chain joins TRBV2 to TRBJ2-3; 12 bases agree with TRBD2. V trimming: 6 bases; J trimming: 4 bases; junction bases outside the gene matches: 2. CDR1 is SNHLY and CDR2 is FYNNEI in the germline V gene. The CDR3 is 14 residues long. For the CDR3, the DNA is TGTGCCAGCAGGACTAGCGGGAGTCCAGATACGCAGTATTTT. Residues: CASRTSGSPDTQYF.

CDR3: CASRRVSGNTIYF. The CDR3 DNA reads as TGTGCCAGTAGGAGAGTCTCTGGAAACACCATATATTTT. The J gene is TRBJ1-3, the V gene TRBV19, with unresolved D. Germline-derived CDR1 and CDR2 are LNHDA and SQIVND (reference sequence). This CDR3 comprises 13 residues. The germline V and J ends were trimmed by 6 bases and 0 bases, with 6 bases remaining between them.

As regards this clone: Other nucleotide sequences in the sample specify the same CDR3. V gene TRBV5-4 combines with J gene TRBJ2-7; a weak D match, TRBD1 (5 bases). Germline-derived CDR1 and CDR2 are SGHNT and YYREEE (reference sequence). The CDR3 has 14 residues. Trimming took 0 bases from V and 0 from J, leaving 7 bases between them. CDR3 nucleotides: TGTGCCAGCAGCTTGGCAGGGTCCTCCTACGAGCAGTACTTC. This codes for CASSLAGSSYEQYF.

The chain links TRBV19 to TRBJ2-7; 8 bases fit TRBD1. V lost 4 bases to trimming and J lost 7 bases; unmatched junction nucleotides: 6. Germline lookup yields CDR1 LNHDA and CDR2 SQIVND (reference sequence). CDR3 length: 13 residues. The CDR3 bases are TGTGCCAGTAGTACCGGACAGGGCACAGAGCAGTACTTC. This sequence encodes CASSTGQGTEQYF.

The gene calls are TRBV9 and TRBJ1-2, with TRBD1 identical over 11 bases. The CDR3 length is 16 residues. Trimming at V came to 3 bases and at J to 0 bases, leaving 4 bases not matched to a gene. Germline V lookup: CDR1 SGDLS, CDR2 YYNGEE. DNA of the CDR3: TGTGCCAGCAGCGCCGGGACAGGGGGTTCTAACTATGGCTACACCTTC. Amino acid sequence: CASSAGTGGSNYGYTF. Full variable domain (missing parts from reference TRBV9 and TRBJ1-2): DSGVTQTPKHLITATGQRVTLRCSPRSGDLSVYWYQQSLDQGLQFLIQYYNGEERAKGNILERFSAQQFPDLHSELNLSSLELGDSALYFCASSAGTGGSNYGYTFGSGTRLTVV.

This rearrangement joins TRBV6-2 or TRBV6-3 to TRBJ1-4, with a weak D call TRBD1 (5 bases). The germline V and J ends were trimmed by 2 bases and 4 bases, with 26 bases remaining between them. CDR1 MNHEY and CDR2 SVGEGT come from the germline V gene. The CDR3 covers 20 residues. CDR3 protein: CASSYGFLRRDRDVNEKLFF. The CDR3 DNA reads TGTGCCAGCAGTTACGGGTTTCTTCGGCGGGACCGCGACGTTAATGAAAAACTGTTTTTT.

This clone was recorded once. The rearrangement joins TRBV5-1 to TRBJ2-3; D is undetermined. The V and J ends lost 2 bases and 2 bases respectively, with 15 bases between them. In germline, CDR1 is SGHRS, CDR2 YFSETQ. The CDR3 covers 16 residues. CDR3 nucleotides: TGCGCCAGCAGCTTAGGCGGAACCACTTCCACAGATACGCAGTATTTT. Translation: CASSLGGTTSTDTQYF.